This T cell receptor beta chain was sequenced in a study of beta chain features in type 1 diabetes. After removal of 8 bases from V and 0 bases from J, the junction contained 3 bases not matched to a gene. Germline lookup yields CDR1 MGHDK and CDR2 SYGVNS. CDR3 length: 15 residues. Investigators reverse transcribed all isolated RNA, so they sequenced expressed TCRB transcripts. Only in-frame clones appear in the TCRdb table, and some are missing; sequencing was by immunoSEQ multiplex PCR. In the table there are around 450,000 clones, about 10% of which are singletons. This clone was counted a few times. The antigen is unknown. General study results and limits: VDJ junctions from type 1 diabetes patients carried fewer insertions and larger deletions.

This sequence was found in a woman between 18 and 29 years old in good health. Sequencing was carried out using naive CD4+ T cells from blood. This chain uses TRBV25-1 with TRBJ2-6, with 8 bases fitting TRBD1. The CDR3 DNA sequence: TGTGCCAGCCAGGGGGCGGACTCTGGGGCCAACGTCCTGACTTTC. This encodes CASQGADSGANVLTF.